This section outlines one T cell receptor (beta chain) sequence together with its context. Its specificity is not known. The germline V and J ends were trimmed by 7 bases and 4 bases, with 14 bases remaining between them. The CDR3 consists of 14 residues. MiXCR was run by TCRdb on the reads, yielding one entry per CDR3 protein. This sample yields fewer than 650,000 distinct CDR3 sequences, of which around 40% are seen a single time; 40% to 60% belongs to the top ten. These data belong to a study of T cell repertoires in cytomegalovirus infection. On the study more broadly: Peptides in the study included HLA-C-restricted and HLA-B-restricted CMV epitopes. Indications came from public TCR beta signatures; they pointed to CMV infection and to a matching HLA type. Overall study results and limits: Of the TCR beta families, the public ones yielded a cumulative frequency that identified carriers of CMV plus the relevant HLA.

The input for sequencing was cultured PBMCs, taken from culture after CMV antigen stimulation. This TCR was recovered from a human donor in good health (CMV status not recorded). Some clones in this sample may be carry-over from other donors' samples. The chain links TRBV12-3 or TRBV12-4 to TRBJ1-5; D gene unclear. The CDR3 nucleotides are TGTGCCAGCACTTCTGGGGTGGGAAATCAGCCCCAGCATTTT. Its protein is CASTSGVGNQPQHF.